These 17 T cell receptor beta chains originate from one sample sequenced in a study of tumor-infiltrating lymphocytes in primary liver carcinoma. Researchers generated TCR beta cDNA from about 460 ng of total RNA, relying on a constant-region primer. ARM-PCR was slightly modified, and three nested multiplex PCR rounds with it gave rise to the TCR beta libraries. Running approximately 10 cycles apiece, the first two PCR rounds relied on TRBV1-TRBV30 forward primers together with a C-beta reverse primer. MiXCR, applied by TCRdb to the multiplex PCR reads, yields one record per CDR3 protein. There are 85,000 to 100,000 distinct CDR3 sequences in the sample; less than 70% occur only once, and about 27% lies in the top ten. Each 20-30 mg portion of unsorted bulk tissue served as the source for co-extraction of RNA and DNA. The material sequenced was tumor-adjacent normal liver tissue. Every receptor here comes from a man aged 40-55 years with primary liver carcinoma and hepatitis B virus infection.

The chain joins TRBV29-1 to TRBJ2-2; a weak D match, TRBD1 (5 bases). Germline values: CDR1 SQVTM, CDR2 ANQGSEA. V was cut by 1 base and J by 6 bases, with 18 bases left in between. The CDR3 is made up of 16 amino acids. The CDR3 coding sequence is TGCAGCGTTGAAGTGGCAGGGCGGAGTTCGGCCGGGGAGCTGTTTTTT. This encodes CSVEVAGRSSAGELFF.

CDR3 DNA: TGTGCCAGCACTTTAGATGGTGGAGCTTCCGCCTACGAGCAGTACTTC. This codes for CASTLDGGASAYEQYF. The V call is TRBV11-2, the J call TRBJ2-7; D remains unclear. This CDR3 comprises 16 residues. The germline V gene encodes CDR1 SGHAT and CDR2 FQNNGV. Trimming removed 7 bases from V and 2 bases from J, with 21 bases in between.

This clonotype was picked up a small number of times. The rearrangement links TRBV5-1 to TRBJ1-2, with a weak D call TRBD1 (6 bases). Per the germline V gene, CDR1 is SGHRS and CDR2 is YFSETQ. The CDR3 contains 15 residues. V lost 0 bases and J 6 bases, leaving 15 bases between the germline ends. The CDR3 sequence: CASSLVQGNLDGYTF. In DNA, the CDR3 is TGCGCCAGCAGCTTGGTCCAGGGGAATTTGGATGGCTACACCTTC.

The chain joins TRBV6-1 to TRBJ2-2; weak D call: TRBD2 (5 bases). Per germline, CDR1 MNHNS and CDR2 SASEGT. This CDR3 has 16 amino acids. V was pared by 6 bases and J by 5 bases, with 19 bases between. The CDR3 here is CASSQVRRASTGELFF. CDR3 sequence (DNA): TGTGCCAGCAGCCAGGTTAGGCGGGCGAGTACCGGGGAGCTGTTTTTT.

V and J are TRBV12-5 and TRBJ2-5; 14 bases align to TRBD2. The DNA end is more similar to TRBJ2-1, so the J call may be wrong. The length of the CDR3 is 14 residues. The germline V gene encodes CDR1 LGHNT and CDR2 FRNRAP. The CDR3 region is CASATSGRAAEQFF. The CDR3 region has the DNA TGTGCTAGTGCGACTAGCGGGAGGGCCGCTGAGCAGTTCTTC.

Regarding this clonotype: The junction shows a germline mismatch at one end, possibly a read error. J is TRBJ2-5 and V is TRBV5-1; no firm D call. The CDR3 is made up of 11 amino acids. Germline V CDR1 and CDR2: SGHRS, YFSETQ. CDR3 protein: CVSSLQETQYF. In nucleotides, the CDR3 is TGCGTCAGCAGCTTGCAGGAGACCCAGTACTTC.

The count of this clonotype is one. The junction differs from germline at one of its ends, possibly a read error. The chain uses TRBV11-2 and TRBJ2-7, with D perhaps TRBD1 (6 bases). The CDR3 covers 17 residues. Germline CDR1 is SGHAT and CDR2 is FQNNGV. In DNA, the CDR3 is TGTGTCAACAGCTTAGACTTCGGGACACCCAGCTCCTACGAGCAATACTTC. Its protein product is CVNSLDFGTPSSYEQYF.

J is TRBJ2-2 and V is TRBV11-2; the match to TRBD2 covers 8 bases. CDR1 and CDR2 (germline): SGHAT, FQNNGV. Trimming removed 10 bases from V and 4 bases from J; junction bases left unmatched: 17. The CDR3 is 17 residues long. The CDR3 DNA reads TGTGCCAACAACTTAGATCCTACGGGAGGGCTCACCGGGGAGCTGTTTTTT. Protein product: CANNLDPTGGLTGELFF.

As to this clonotype: With a much larger clone just one base away, this may be a read error. The gene calls are TRBV7-9 and TRBJ1-2; D not resolved. Germline values: CDR1 SEHNR, CDR2 FQNEAQ (reference sequence). There are 12 residues in the CDR3. The CDR3 here is CTSSFGPYGYTF. The DNA of the CDR3 is TGTACCAGCAGCTTCGGGCCCTATGGCTACACCTTC.

This clonotype appeared a few times. A much larger clone lies a single base off, so this may be a read error. The rearrangement uses TRBV12-3 or TRBV12-4 and TRBJ2-3; D is possibly TRBD1 or TRBD2 (5 bases each). The CDR3 is 17 residues long. CDR3 residues: CVSSSLSPGTGTDTQYF. The CDR3 nucleotides are TGTGTCAGCAGTTCCCTTTCTCCCGGGACGGGCACAGATACGCAGTATTTT.

Of note for this clonotype: With a much larger clone just one base away, this may be a read error. The V gene is TRBV12-3 or TRBV12-4, the J gene TRBJ1-5; D is undetermined. The CDR3 loop spans 19 amino acids. Trimming left V 6 bases short and J 0 bases short, with 24 bases between. In DNA form, the CDR3 reads TGTGCCAGCAGAGCAAAAACACTTAACCCAGGAGATAGCAATCAGCCCCAGCATTTT. This translates into CASRAKTLNPGDSNQPQHF.

Note on this clonotype: A junction end diverges from the germline sequence, so it may reflect a read error. The J gene is TRBJ1-4, the V gene TRBV10-3; D is ambiguous. Germline V lookup: CDR1 ENHRY, CDR2 SYGVKD. CDR3 length equals 15 residues. CDR3 sequence (DNA): TGTGCCATCAGTGAACCGACGAAGCATAATGAAAAACTGTCTTTT. Protein sequence: CAISEPTKHNEKLSF.

Turning to this clonotype: Since a much larger clone is just one base distant, this may be a read error. This chain connects TRBV13 to TRBJ2-1; a possible D gene is TRBD1 (5 bases). The CDR3 is made up of 15 amino acids. Germline CDR1 PRHDT, CDR2 FYEKMQ (reference sequence). V lost 3 bases to trimming and J lost 2 bases, with 11 bases between them. The DNA of the CDR3 is TGTGCCAGCAGCTTTGCAGGGATCCCCTACAATGAGCAGTTCTTC. Translating gives CASSFAGIPYNEQFF.

In the case of this clonotype: A clone one base away is much larger, so this may be a read error. The chain employs TRBV6-1 and TRBJ2-2; D is possibly TRBD1 (6 bases). The CDR3 runs 15 residues. Trimming shortened V by 6 bases and J by 3 bases, and 14 bases separated the two germline ends. From germline, CDR1 is MNHNS and CDR2 SASEGT. CDR3 amino acids: CASSPGTRDTGELFF. The CDR3 DNA reads TGTGCCAGCAGCCCCGGGACAAGGGACACCGGGGAGCTGTTTTTT.

This clonotype has only a few counts. The V call is TRBV11-3, the J call TRBJ2-1, with D unclear. CDR3 length equals 13 residues. CDR1 and CDR2 from the germline V gene are SGHNT and YENEEA. The CDR3 DNA follows: TGTGTCAGTAGCTTAACCCAGGACAATGAGCAGTTCTTC. Amino acid sequence: CVSSLTQDNEQFF.

A note on this clonotype: It may be a read error: a sequence one base away is much more abundant. This chain uses TRBV5-5 with TRBJ1-4, with 7 bases identical to TRBD1. Germline loops: CDR1 SGHKS, CDR2 YYEKEE (reference sequence). This CDR3 contains 15 residues. Unmatched junction bases numbered 11, after V lost 7 bases and J lost 5 bases. The CDR3 loop reads CASCEVTGVNEKLFF. In nucleotides, the CDR3 is TGTGCCAGCTGCGAGGTTACAGGGGTCAATGAAAAACTGTTTTTT.

The chain carries TRBV5-6 and TRBJ2-1, with 9 nucleotides matching TRBD2. The CDR3 loop spans 16 amino acids. V dropped 2 bases and J dropped 3; count of bases not matched to a gene: 6. CDR1 is SGHDT, CDR2 YYEEEE, per germline. CDR3 sequence reads: CASSFPGLAFYNEQFF. In nucleotides, the CDR3 is TGTGCCAGCAGCTTTCCGGGACTAGCATTCTACAATGAGCAGTTCTTC.